A selection of T cell receptor beta chains follows, all from one sample in a study of blood T cell repertoires in COVID-19. Here immunoSEQ multiplex PCR was the method, and the copy in TCRdb shows in-frame clones only, minus some. The profile shows some 240,000 clones, 88% of them singletons. Sequencing was done on a sample of peripheral blood. Receptor source: a woman between 65 and 79 years old with COVID-19, enrolled during active disease. The CDR3 runs from the conserved cysteine through the conserved F or W. Fields, in order: J gene, clone size, D gene, V gene, CDR3 protein, CDR3 DNA. A D gene is named only where the DNA matches it firmly. Part of the rows lack a size; the others show once, few, many or a class for expanded clones.

j_gene: TRBJ2-3
abundance: NA
d_gene: NA
v_gene: TRBV7-8
CDR3aa: CASSSVSRENTQYF
CDR3nt: TGTGCCAGCAGCTCGGTAAGCCGGGAGAATACGCAGTATTTT

j_gene: TRBJ2-1
abundance: NA
d_gene: TRBD2
v_gene: TRBV19
CDR3aa: CAGGSWYYNEQFF
CDR3nt: TGTGCCGGCGGGAGTTGGTATTACAATGAGCAGTTCTTC

j_gene: TRBJ1-1
abundance: NA
d_gene: NA
v_gene: TRBV5-1
CDR3aa: CASSSSGGAEAFF
CDR3nt: TGCGCCAGCAGCTCCTCCGGGGGAGCTGAAGCTTTCTTT

j_gene: TRBJ2-1
abundance: once
d_gene: NA
v_gene: TRBV20-1
CDR3aa: CSASGNNEQFF
CDR3nt: TGCAGTGCTAGCGGGAATAATGAGCAGTTCTTC

j_gene: TRBJ2-3
abundance: few
d_gene: NA
v_gene: TRBV6-2/TRBV6-3
CDR3aa: CASSKIDREARDTQYF
CDR3nt: TGTGCCAGCAGTAAGATAGACAGGGAGGCAAGAGATACGCAGTATTTT

j_gene: TRBJ1-3
abundance: NA
d_gene: NA
v_gene: TRBV4-2
CDR3aa: CASSQVGQGGNTIYF
CDR3nt: TGTGCCAGCAGCCAAGTCGGGCAGGGTGGAAACACCATATATTTT

j_gene: TRBJ2-7
abundance: once
d_gene: TRBD1
v_gene: TRBV27
CDR3aa: CASSPPGQTPYEQYF
CDR3nt: TGTGCCAGCTCCCCTCCGGGACAGACTCCCTACGAGCAGTACTTC

j_gene: TRBJ1-6
abundance: NA
d_gene: NA
v_gene: TRBV7-2
CDR3aa: CASSQTVHYNSPLHF
CDR3nt: TGTGCCAGCAGCCAGACAGTACACTATAATTCACCCCTCCACTTT

j_gene: TRBJ2-1
abundance: NA
d_gene: NA
v_gene: TRBV11-2
CDR3aa: CASSSKEYNEQFF
CDR3nt: TGTGCCAGCAGCTCCAAAGAGTACAATGAGCAGTTCTTC

j_gene: TRBJ1-2
abundance: NA
d_gene: TRBD1
v_gene: TRBV15
CDR3aa: CATSRDRGTGGYTF
CDR3nt: TGTGCCACCAGCAGAGATCGCGGGACAGGCGGCTACACCTTC

j_gene: TRBJ2-3
abundance: NA
d_gene: NA
v_gene: TRBV24-1
CDR3aa: CATSEGAPDTQYF
CDR3nt: TGTGCCACCAGTGAAGGGGCTCCAGATACGCAGTATTTT

j_gene: TRBJ1-6
abundance: NA
d_gene: TRBD1
v_gene: TRBV10-3
CDR3aa: CAISEGTGGNSPLHF
CDR3nt: TGTGCCATCAGTGAGGGGACAGGAGGAAATTCACCCCTCCACTTT

j_gene: TRBJ1-2
abundance: few
d_gene: TRBD1
v_gene: TRBV28
CDR3aa: CASSFLTGGDRYGYTF
CDR3nt: TGTGCCAGCAGTTTCCTAACAGGGGGCGACCGCTATGGCTACACCTTC

j_gene: TRBJ2-1
abundance: NA
d_gene: TRBD1
v_gene: TRBV11-3
CDR3aa: CASSLDPGQGEQFF
CDR3nt: TGTGCCAGCAGCTTAGATCCCGGACAGGGGGAGCAGTTCTTC

j_gene: TRBJ2-7
abundance: NA
d_gene: NA
v_gene: TRBV27
CDR3aa: CASSPLSYEQYF
CDR3nt: TGTGCCAGCAGTCCCCTCTCCTACGAGCAGTACTTC

j_gene: TRBJ1-5
abundance: NA
d_gene: TRBD1
v_gene: TRBV4-2
CDR3aa: CASSQGTGTGVLFSNQPQHF
CDR3nt: TGTGCCAGCAGCCAAGGAACCGGGACAGGGGTTTTATTTAGCAATCAGCCCCAGCATTTT

j_gene: TRBJ2-7
abundance: NA
d_gene: NA
v_gene: TRBV20-1
CDR3aa: CSASGGSVYEQYF
CDR3nt: TGCAGTGCTAGTGGTGGTAGTGTCTACGAGCAGTACTTC

j_gene: TRBJ2-1
abundance: NA
d_gene: NA
v_gene: TRBV12-3/TRBV12-4
CDR3aa: CASTLGVGEQFF
CDR3nt: TGTGCCAGCACTCTCGGAGTGGGTGAGCAGTTCTTC

j_gene: TRBJ2-7
abundance: NA
d_gene: TRBD1
v_gene: TRBV27
CDR3aa: CASSLSPGQGVYEQYF
CDR3nt: TGTGCCAGCAGTTTATCCCCGGGACAGGGGGTTTACGAGCAGTACTTC

j_gene: TRBJ1-1
abundance: NA
d_gene: NA
v_gene: TRBV5-6
CDR3aa: CASSLETGLNTEAFF
CDR3nt: TGTGCCAGCAGCTTGGAAACGGGTCTGAACACTGAAGCTTTCTTT

j_gene: TRBJ1-2
abundance: once
d_gene: TRBD1
v_gene: TRBV27
CDR3aa: CASSLGGGNYGYTF
CDR3nt: TGTGCCAGCAGTTTAGGAGGGGGCAACTATGGCTACACCTTC

j_gene: TRBJ1-5
abundance: few
d_gene: NA
v_gene: TRBV5-1
CDR3aa: CASSVGSGDQPQHF
CDR3nt: TGCGCCAGCAGCGTGGGGAGTGGAGATCAGCCCCAGCATTTT

j_gene: TRBJ2-3
abundance: NA
d_gene: NA
v_gene: TRBV21-1
CDR3aa: CASSKVFTASTDTQYF
CDR3nt: TGTGCCAGCAGCAAAGTTTTTACAGCTAGCACAGATACGCAGTATTTT

j_gene: TRBJ1-2
abundance: NA
d_gene: NA
v_gene: TRBV6-5
CDR3aa: CASSYTDTYGYTF
CDR3nt: TGTGCCAGCAGTTACACAGATACCTATGGCTACACCTTC

j_gene: TRBJ1-5
abundance: NA
d_gene: TRBD1
v_gene: TRBV19
CDR3aa: CASSSRLRQGRGDQPQHF
CDR3nt: TGTGCCAGTAGTTCCCGCCTGAGACAGGGTAGGGGAGATCAGCCCCAGCATTTT

j_gene: TRBJ1-1
abundance: NA
d_gene: NA
v_gene: TRBV7-9
CDR3aa: CASSRQDTEAFF
CDR3nt: TGTGCCAGCAGCCGACAAGACACTGAAGCTTTCTTT